Reported below is one TCR beta chain. What it binds is unknown. The sample is drawn from a study of OX40 agonist ivuxolimab in advanced cancers. Across the study: Patients were treated with intravenous ivuxolimab, dosed at 0.01 to 10 mg/kg and infused every 2 weeks. Of the patients, three showed partial responses, one with hepatocellular carcinoma and two with cutaneous melanoma. Study findings and constraints: Relative to CD4+, CD8+ T cells held more expanded clones on average.

Assay used: immunoSEQ multiplex PCR; TCRdb lists only in-frame clones, some missing. The sample includes under 100,000 clones, roughly 85% of them seen just once. The CDR3 is made up of 15 amino acids. The V end was cut by 5 bases, the J end by 6 bases, with 17 bases between. Per the germline V gene, CDR1 is SGDLS and CDR2 is YYNGEE. Sequencing used CD4+ or CD8+ T cells sorted from blood, obtained in a trial of the OX40 agonist ivuxolimab. The receptor was derived from an adult with an advanced solid tumor such as melanoma, head and neck, liver or kidney cancer. The chain links TRBV9 to TRBJ2-2, with D possibly matching TRBD2 (6 bases). The CDR3 region is CASRRDGMGSGELFF. CDR3 nucleotide sequence: TGTGCCAGCAGGCGGGACGGGATGGGTTCCGGGGAGCTGTTTTTT.